This T cell receptor (beta chain) was sequenced during a study of graft-versus-host responses after intestinal transplantation. Profiling relied on immunoSEQ multiplex PCR, and the TCRdb table lists in-frame clones only, not all of them. The sample includes about 4,600 clones, roughly a quarter seen only once; the top ten take 4% to 6%. Plating combined roughly 200,000 CFSE-labeled responder cells with roughly 200,000 irradiated, violet-dye-labeled stimulator cells. Proliferating CFSE-low CD3+CD4+ and CD3+CD8+ responders were sorted after the reaction. V was clipped by 6 bases and J by 0 bases, with 13 bases between them. The CDR3 totals 15 residues. Germline CDR1 is SGHAT and CDR2 is FQNNGV.

This specimen consisted of alloreactive CD4+ T cells from a mixed lymphocyte reaction culture, obtained before intestinal transplant. Subset defined: CFSE-low proliferating T cells sorted from roughly six-day pre-transplant mixed lymphocyte reaction (GvH or HvG direction). This receptor was taken from a human patient who received an intestinal transplant. The chain employs TRBV11-2 and TRBJ2-3; D is perhaps TRBD2 (6 bases). The CDR3 DNA follows: TGTGCCAGCAGTCGACCGGGAGTTAGCACAGATACGCAGTATTTT. Encoded protein: CASSRPGVSTDTQYF.